Included here is one T cell receptor beta chain sequence, with context. The antigen is unknown. The data were taken from a study of cytomegalovirus exposure and HLA in healthy donors. The study's findings and limits: TCR beta chains associated with HLA were, in a later analysis, more clonally expanded than equally common others.

The CDR3 contains 15 residues. Germline assignment: CDR1 SGHVS and CDR2 FNYEAQ. V was trimmed by 1 base and J by 5 bases, leaving 15 bases between them. PCR amplification relied on 60 Vbeta primers (plus 13 Jbeta primers). Assay: immunoSEQ multiplex PCR; the TCRdb copy retains only in-frame clones and omits some. There are under 150,000 clones in the sample; 75% to 85% occur only once, and under 4.5% lies in the top ten. The TCR sequence derives from a woman aged 40 to 50 in good health and CMV-seronegative. Sequences were obtained from PBMCs. V and J are TRBV7-6 and TRBJ2-7; maybe TRBD2 (7 bases). The CDR3 spells CASSLDGRGLHEQYF. The CDR3 bases are TGTGCCAGCAGCTTAGATGGGCGGGGGCTTCACGAGCAGTACTTC. Variable domain in full (rest from reference TRBV7-6 and TRBJ2-7): GAGVSQSPRYKVTKRGQDVALRCDPISGHVSLYWYRQALGQGPEFLTYFNYEAQQDKSGLPNDRFSAERPEGSISTLTIQRTEQRDSAMYRCASSLDGRGLHEQYFGPGTRLTVT.